Listed below are T cell receptor beta chains from one sample, sequenced in a study of control samples from healthy donors and cancer patients. Method: immunoSEQ multiplex PCR; TCRdb's copy keeps in-frame clones and lacks some. The sample shows about 18,000 clones, roughly 84% of them seen only once. The specimen was PBMCs. The receptors shown here come from a woman in her seventies with lung cancer. The CDR3 runs from the conserved cysteine through the conserved F or W. The D gene is left open where the match is weak. The size field is filled for only some rows; it gives once, few, many or a size class.

j_gene,v_gene,d_gene,abundance,CDR3nt,CDR3aa
TRBJ2-3,TRBV18,-,-,TGTGCCAGCCACCCGAATTGGGTGGATACGCAGTATTTT,CASHPNWVDTQYF
TRBJ2-4,TRBV11-3,-,-,TGTGCCAGCAGCTCCGGGGAAAGCGGCAAAAACATTCAGTACTTC,CASSSGESGKNIQYF
TRBJ2-1,TRBV15,TRBD2,-,TGTGCCACCAGCGCGGGGGGGACTAGCGGCCGTGGGGAGCAGTTCTTC,CATSAGGTSGRGEQFF
TRBJ1-3,TRBV6-1,-,-,TGTGCCAGCAGTGACATTGGAAACACCATATATTTT,CASSDIGNTIYF
TRBJ2-2,TRBV5-4,-,-,TGTGCCAGCAGCTTGGGGGTGACGACGAACACCGGGGAGCTGTTTTTT,CASSLGVTTNTGELFF
TRBJ2-7,TRBV7-3,TRBD2,-,TGTGCCAGCAGCGTTAGCGGGAGGGCCGTCTACGAGCAGTACTTC,CASSVSGRAVYEQYF
TRBJ1-2,TRBV4-3,-,-,TGCGCCAGCAGCCAAGAATATGAGGGTCTGATCTATGGCTACACCTTC,CASSQEYEGLIYGYTF
TRBJ2-5,TRBV5-4,TRBD1,-,TGTGCCAGCAGCTTGGGGGACAGGGAGGAGACCCAGTACTTC,CASSLGDREETQYF
TRBJ2-1,TRBV28,TRBD1,-,TGTGCCAGCAGACAATTACAGGGGGCGGGGGTGTATGAGCAGTTCTTC,CASRQLQGAGVYEQFF
TRBJ2-3,TRBV28,-,-,TGTGCCAGCAGACTACAGGGCACAGATACGCAGTATTTT,CASRLQGTDTQYF
TRBJ2-1,TRBV6-1,-,once,TGTGCCAGCAGTTTAAACGCGTGGTACAATGAGCAGTTCTTC,CASSLNAWYNEQFF
TRBJ1-4,TRBV19,-,few,TGTGCCAGTATGGGTGGGGCCCTACCTGAAAAACTGTTTTTT,CASMGGALPEKLFF
TRBJ2-6,TRBV27,-,-,TGTGCCAGCAGTTCCCGGGTTCGGGCGCAGTCCCTCTCTGGGGCCAACGTCCTGACTTTC,CASSSRVRAQSLSGANVLTF
TRBJ2-7,TRBV11-3,TRBD2,-,TGTGCCAGCAGCTTAGGACTAGCGGGTTCCTACGAGCAGTACTTC,CASSLGLAGSYEQYF
TRBJ1-2,TRBV14,TRBD1,-,TGTGCCAGCAGCCAAGATGGGACAGGGGATTTCTATGGCTACACCTTC,CASSQDGTGDFYGYTF
TRBJ2-5,TRBV7-2,TRBD2,medium-sized,TGTGCCAGCAGCCCAGGACTAGCGGAAGAGACCCAGTACTTC,CASSPGLAEETQYF
TRBJ1-1,TRBV5-1,-,-,TGCGCCAGCAGCTTCATCCTCGGAAGCACTGAAGCTTTCTTT,CASSFILGSTEAFF
TRBJ2-5,TRBV19,-,-,TGTGCCAGTAGCACCTCGGGACTCACGAGGCGAGAGACCCAGTACTTC,CASSTSGLTRRETQYF
TRBJ2-1,TRBV7-9,TRBD2,-,TGTGCCAGCAGCCCTACTAGCGGGTGGATTGCGGAGCAGTTCTTC,CASSPTSGWIAEQFF
TRBJ2-7,TRBV29-1,-,medium-sized,TGCAGCGCCCTCCCCAGTACTTCCTACGAGCAGTACTTC,CSALPSTSYEQYF